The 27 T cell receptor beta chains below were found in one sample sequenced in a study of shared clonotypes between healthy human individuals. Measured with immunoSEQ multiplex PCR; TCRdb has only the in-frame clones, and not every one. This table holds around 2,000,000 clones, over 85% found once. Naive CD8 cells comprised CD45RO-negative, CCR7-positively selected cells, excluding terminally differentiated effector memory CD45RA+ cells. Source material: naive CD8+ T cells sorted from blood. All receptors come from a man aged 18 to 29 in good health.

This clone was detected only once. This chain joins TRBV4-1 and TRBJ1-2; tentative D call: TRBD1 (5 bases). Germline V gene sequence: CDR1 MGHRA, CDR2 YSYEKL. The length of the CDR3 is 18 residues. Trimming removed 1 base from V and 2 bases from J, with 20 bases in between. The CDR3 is CASSQVSRDRTLNYGYTF. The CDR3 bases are TGCGCCAGCAGCCAAGTCTCCAGGGACCGAACATTGAACTATGGCTACACCTTC.

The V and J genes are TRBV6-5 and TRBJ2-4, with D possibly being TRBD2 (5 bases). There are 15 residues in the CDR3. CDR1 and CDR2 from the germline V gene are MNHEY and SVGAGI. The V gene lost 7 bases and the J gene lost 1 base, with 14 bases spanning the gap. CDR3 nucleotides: TGTGCCAGCATCCTAGAGGGTGGGGCCAAAAACATTCAGTACTTC. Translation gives CASILEGGAKNIQYF.

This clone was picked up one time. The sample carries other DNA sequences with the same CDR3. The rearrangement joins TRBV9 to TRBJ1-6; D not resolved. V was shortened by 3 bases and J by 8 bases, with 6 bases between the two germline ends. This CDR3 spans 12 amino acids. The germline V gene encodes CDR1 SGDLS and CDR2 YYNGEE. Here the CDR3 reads CASSAGDSPLHF. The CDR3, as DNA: TGTGCCAGCAGCGCGGGTGATTCACCCCTCCACTTT.

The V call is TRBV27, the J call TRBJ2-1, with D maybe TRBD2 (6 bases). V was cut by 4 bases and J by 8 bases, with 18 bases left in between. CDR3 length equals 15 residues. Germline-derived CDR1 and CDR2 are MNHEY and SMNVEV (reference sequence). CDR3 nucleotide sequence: TGTGCCAGCAGTTCCCCCCCGCGGGGATTCGATGAGCAGTTCTTC. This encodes CASSSPPRGFDEQFF.

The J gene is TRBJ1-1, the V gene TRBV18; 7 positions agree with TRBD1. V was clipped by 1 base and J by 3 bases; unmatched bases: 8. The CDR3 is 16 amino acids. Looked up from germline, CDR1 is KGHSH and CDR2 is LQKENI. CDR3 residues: CASSPRKGAGDTEAFF. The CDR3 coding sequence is TGTGCCAGCTCACCACGAAAGGGGGCGGGTGACACTGAAGCTTTCTTT.

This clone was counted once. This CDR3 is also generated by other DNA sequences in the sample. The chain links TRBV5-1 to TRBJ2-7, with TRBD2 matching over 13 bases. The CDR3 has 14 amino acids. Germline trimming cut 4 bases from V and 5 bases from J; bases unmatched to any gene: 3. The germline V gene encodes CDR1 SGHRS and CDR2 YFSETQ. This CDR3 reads CASSGGLAGDEQYF. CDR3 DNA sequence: TGCGCCAGCAGCGGAGGACTAGCGGGGGACGAGCAGTACTTC.

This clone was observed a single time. CDR3 nucleotide sequence: TGCGCCAGCAGCTTGGATAGTGAGATGCCCGAGCAGTACTTC. Encoded protein: CASSLDSEMPEQYF. This chain uses TRBV5-1 with TRBJ2-7; D unclear. CDR3 size: 14 residues. The germline gives CDR1 SGHRS, CDR2 YFSETQ. The V and J ends lost 0 bases and 6 bases respectively, with 13 bases between them. Full variable domain (remainder filled in from reference TRBV5-1 and TRBJ2-7): KAGVTQTPRYLIKTRGQQVTLSCSPISGHRSVSWYQQTPGQGLQFLFEYFSETQRNKGNFPGRFSGRQFSNSRSEMNVSTLELGDSALYLCASSLDSEMPEQYFGPGTRLTVT.

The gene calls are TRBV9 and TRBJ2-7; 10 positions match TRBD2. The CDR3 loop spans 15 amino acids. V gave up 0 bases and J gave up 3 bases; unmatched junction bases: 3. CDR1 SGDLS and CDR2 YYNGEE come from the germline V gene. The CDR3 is CASSVGGTSVYEQYF. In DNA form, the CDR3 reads TGTGCCAGCAGCGTAGGCGGGACTAGCGTCTACGAGCAGTACTTC.

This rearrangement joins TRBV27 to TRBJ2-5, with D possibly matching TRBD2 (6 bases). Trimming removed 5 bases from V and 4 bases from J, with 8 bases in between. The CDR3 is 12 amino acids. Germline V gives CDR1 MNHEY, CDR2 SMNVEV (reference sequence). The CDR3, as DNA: TGTGCCAGCAGTGTTAGCGGAGAGACCCAGTACTTC. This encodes CASSVSGETQYF.

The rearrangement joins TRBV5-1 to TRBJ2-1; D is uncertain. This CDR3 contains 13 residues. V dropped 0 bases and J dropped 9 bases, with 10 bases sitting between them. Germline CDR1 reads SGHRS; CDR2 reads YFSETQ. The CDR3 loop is CASSLESGIEQFF. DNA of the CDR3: TGCGCCAGCAGCTTGGAGTCTGGGATTGAGCAGTTCTTC.

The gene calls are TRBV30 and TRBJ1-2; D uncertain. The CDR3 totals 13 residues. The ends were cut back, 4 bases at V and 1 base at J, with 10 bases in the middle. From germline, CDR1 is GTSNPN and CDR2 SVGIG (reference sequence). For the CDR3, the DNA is TGTGCCTGGACCCTTAGGCTTAACTATGGCTACACCTTC. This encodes CAWTLRLNYGYTF.

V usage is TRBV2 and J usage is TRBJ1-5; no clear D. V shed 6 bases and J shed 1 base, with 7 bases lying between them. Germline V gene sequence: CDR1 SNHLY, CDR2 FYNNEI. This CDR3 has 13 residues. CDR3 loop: CASRDASNQPQHF. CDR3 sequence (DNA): TGTGCCAGCAGAGACGCCAGCAATCAGCCCCAGCATTTT.

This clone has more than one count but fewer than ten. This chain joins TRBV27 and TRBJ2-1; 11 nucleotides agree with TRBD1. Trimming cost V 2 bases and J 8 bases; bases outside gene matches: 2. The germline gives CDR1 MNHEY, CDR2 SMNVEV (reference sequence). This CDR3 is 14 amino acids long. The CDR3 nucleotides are TGTGCCAGCAGTTTAGGGACAGGGGGTGATGAGCAGTTCTTC. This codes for CASSLGTGGDEQFF.

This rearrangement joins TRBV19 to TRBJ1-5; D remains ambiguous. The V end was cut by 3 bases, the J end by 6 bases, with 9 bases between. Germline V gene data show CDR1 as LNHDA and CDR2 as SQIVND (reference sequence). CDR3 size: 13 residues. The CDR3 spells CASSIEFGQPQHF. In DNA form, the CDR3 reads TGTGCCAGTAGTATTGAGTTCGGTCAGCCCCAGCATTTT.

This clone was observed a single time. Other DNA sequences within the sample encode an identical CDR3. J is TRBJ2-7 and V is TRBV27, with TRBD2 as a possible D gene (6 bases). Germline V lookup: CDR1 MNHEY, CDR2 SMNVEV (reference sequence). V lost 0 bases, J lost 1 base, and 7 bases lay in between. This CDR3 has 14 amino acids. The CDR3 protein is CASSLSGTSYEQYF. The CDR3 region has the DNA TGTGCCAGCAGTTTATCTGGGACTTCCTACGAGCAGTACTTC.

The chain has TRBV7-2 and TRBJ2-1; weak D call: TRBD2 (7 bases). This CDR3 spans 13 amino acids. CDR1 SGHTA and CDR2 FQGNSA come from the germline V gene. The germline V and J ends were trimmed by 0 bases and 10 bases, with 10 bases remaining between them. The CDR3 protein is CASSLARGTEQFF. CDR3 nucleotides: TGTGCCAGCAGCTTAGCGCGGGGGACAGAGCAGTTCTTC.

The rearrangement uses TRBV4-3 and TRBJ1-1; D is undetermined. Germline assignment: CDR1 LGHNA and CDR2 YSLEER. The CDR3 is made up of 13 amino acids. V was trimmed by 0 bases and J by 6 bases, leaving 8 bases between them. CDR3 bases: TGCGCCAGCAGCCAAGATTTTAATGCTGAAGCTTTCTTT. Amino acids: CASSQDFNAEAFF.

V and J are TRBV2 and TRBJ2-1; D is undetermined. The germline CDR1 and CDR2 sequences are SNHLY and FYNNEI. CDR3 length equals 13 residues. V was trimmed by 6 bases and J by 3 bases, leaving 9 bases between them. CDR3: CASSPGDYNEQFF. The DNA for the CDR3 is TGTGCCAGCAGCCCTGGGGACTACAATGAGCAGTTCTTC.

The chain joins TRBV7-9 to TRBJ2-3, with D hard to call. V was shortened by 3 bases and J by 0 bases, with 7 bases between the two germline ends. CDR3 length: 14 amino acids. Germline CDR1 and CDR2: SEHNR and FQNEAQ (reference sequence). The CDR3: CASSLAYSTDTQYF. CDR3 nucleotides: TGTGCCAGCAGCTTGGCCTATAGCACAGATACGCAGTATTTT.

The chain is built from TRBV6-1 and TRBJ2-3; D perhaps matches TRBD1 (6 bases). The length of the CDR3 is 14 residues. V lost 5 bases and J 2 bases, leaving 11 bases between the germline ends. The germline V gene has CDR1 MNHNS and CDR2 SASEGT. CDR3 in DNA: TGTGCCAGCAGTACCGGGACATTCACAGATACGCAGTATTTT. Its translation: CASSTGTFTDTQYF.

This chain's CDR3 is CASSPGLAADEQYF. CDR3 DNA sequence: TGCGCCAGCAGCCCCGGACTCGCCGCGGACGAGCAGTACTTC. The chain combines TRBV4-3 with TRBJ2-7; TRBD2 is a possible D gene (5 bases). The CDR3 totals 14 residues. V was cut by 4 bases and J by 5 bases, with 15 bases left in between. Germline CDR1 LGHNA, CDR2 YSLEER.

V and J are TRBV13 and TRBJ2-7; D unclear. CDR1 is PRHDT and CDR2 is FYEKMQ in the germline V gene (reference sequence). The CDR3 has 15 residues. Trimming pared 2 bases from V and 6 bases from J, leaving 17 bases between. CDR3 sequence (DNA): TGTGCCAGCAGCTTAAAGTCGTCGGGCGGTATCGAGCAGTACTTC. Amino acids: CASSLKSSGGIEQYF.

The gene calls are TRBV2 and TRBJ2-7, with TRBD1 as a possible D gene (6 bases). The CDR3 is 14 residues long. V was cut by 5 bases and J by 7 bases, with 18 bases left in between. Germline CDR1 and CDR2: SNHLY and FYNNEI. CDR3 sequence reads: CASSRAGAPEEQYF. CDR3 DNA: TGTGCCAGCAGTCGGGCAGGGGCCCCGGAAGAGCAGTACTTC. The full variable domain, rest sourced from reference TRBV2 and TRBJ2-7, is EPEVTQTPSHQVTQMGQEVILRCVPISNHLYFYWYRQILGQKVEFLVSFYNNEISEKSEIFDDQFSVERPDGSNFTLKIRSTKLEDSAMYFCASSRAGAPEEQYFGPGTRLTVT.

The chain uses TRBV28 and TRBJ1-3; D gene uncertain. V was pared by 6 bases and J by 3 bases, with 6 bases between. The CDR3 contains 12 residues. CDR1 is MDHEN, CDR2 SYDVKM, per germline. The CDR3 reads CASRGLGNTIYF. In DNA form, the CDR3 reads TGTGCCAGCAGGGGCCTTGGAAACACCATATATTTT.

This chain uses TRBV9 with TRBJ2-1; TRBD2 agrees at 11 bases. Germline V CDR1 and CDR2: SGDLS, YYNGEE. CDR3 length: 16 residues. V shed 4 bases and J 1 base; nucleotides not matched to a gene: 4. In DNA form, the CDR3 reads TGTGCCAGCAGCATACTAGCGGGAGCATCCTACAATGAGCAGTTCTTC. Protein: CASSILAGASYNEQFF.

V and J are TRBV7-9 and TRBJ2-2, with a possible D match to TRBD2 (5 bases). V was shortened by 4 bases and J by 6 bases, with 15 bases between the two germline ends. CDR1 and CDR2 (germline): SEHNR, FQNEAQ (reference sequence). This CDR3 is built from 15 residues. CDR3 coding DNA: TGTGCCAGCAGCTCGGTAGGGAGTTCCGCCGGGGAGCTGTTTTTT. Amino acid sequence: CASSSVGSSAGELFF.

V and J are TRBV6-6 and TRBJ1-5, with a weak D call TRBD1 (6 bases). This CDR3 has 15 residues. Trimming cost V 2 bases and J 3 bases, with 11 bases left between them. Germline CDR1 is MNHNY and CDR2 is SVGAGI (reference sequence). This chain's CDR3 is CASSYLGQLNQPQHF. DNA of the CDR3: TGTGCCAGCAGTTACCTCGGACAGCTCAATCAGCCCCAGCATTTT.